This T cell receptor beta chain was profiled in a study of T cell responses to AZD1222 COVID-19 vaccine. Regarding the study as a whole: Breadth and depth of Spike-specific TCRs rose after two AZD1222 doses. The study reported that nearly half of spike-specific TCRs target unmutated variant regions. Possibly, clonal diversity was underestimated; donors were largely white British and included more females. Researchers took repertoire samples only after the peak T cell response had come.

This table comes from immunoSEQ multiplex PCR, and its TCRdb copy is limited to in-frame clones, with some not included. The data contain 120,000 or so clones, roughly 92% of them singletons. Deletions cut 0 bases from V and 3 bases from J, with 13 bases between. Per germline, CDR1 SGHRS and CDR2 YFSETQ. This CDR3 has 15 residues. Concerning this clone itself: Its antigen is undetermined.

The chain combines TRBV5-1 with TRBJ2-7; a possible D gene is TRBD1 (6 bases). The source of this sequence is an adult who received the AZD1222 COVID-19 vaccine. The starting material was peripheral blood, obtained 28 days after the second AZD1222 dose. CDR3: CASSLGGPWGYEQYF. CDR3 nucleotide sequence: TGCGCCAGCAGCTTGGGGGGGCCCTGGGGCTACGAGCAGTACTTC.